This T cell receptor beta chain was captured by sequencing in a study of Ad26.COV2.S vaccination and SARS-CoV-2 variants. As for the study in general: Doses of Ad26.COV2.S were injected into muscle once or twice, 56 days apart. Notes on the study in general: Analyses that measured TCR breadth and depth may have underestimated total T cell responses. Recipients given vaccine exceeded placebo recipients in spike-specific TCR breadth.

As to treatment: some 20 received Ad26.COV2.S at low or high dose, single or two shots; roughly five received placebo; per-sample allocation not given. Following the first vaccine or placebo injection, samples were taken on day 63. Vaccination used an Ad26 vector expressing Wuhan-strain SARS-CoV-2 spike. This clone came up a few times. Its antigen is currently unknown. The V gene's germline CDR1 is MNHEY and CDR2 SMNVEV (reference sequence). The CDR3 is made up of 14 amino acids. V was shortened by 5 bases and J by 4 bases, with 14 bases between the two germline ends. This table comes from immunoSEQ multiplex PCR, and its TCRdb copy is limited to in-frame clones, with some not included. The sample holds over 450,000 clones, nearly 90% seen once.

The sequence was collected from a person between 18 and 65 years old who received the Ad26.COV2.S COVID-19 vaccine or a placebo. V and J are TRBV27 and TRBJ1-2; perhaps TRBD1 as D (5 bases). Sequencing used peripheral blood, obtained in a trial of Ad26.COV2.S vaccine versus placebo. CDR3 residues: CASSQPGGGYGYTF. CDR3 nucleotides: TGTGCCAGCAGTCAGCCGGGGGGAGGCTATGGCTACACCTTC.